One and the same sample provided the 21 T cell receptor beta chains below, sequenced in a study of CD8+ T cells in alopecia areata. Described treatment: oral pan-JAK inhibitor, 5-10 mg twice daily. Following extraction, RNA underwent reverse transcription to cDNA, which served as the sequencing template. The data were produced by immunoSEQ multiplex PCR, yet TCRdb's version contains in-frame clones alone and is incomplete. The table includes tens of thousands of clones, 70% to 85% detected once. Sequenced material: CD8+ T cells sorted from blood, taken at week 44, from a patient treated with tofacitinib. The receptors shown here come from a human donor with alopecia areata.

The chain is built from TRBV4-3 and TRBJ1-6; perhaps TRBD1 as D (6 bases). The CDR3 covers 16 residues. The germline V gene has CDR1 LGHNA and CDR2 YSLEER. The V and J ends lost 0 bases and 4 bases respectively, with 10 bases between them. The CDR3 loop is CASSQEQGEYNSPLHF. CDR3 in DNA: TGCGCCAGCAGCCAAGAACAGGGAGAATATAATTCACCCCTCCACTTT.

This clone was found a few times. This chain uses TRBV6-1 with TRBJ2-7, with 8 bases lining up with TRBD2. CDR3 length: 15 amino acids. V lost 2 bases to trimming and J lost 0 bases; unmatched junction nucleotides: 3. Germline values: CDR1 MNHNS, CDR2 SASEGT. The CDR3 here is CASSELAGRSYEQYF. The CDR3, as DNA: TGTGCCAGCAGTGAATTAGCGGGGCGCTCCTACGAGCAGTACTTC.

The J gene is TRBJ1-6, the V gene TRBV4-3, with no clear D. From germline, CDR1 is LGHNA and CDR2 YSLEER. Trimming shortened V by 1 base and J by 3 bases, and 7 bases separated the two germline ends. CDR3 length: 15 residues. Here the CDR3 reads CASSQGTGYNSPLHF. DNA for the CDR3: TGCGCCAGCAGCCAAGGGACCGGCTATAATTCACCCCTCCACTTT.

The rearrangement uses TRBV7-9 and TRBJ2-1; 7 bases are shared with TRBD1. The ends lost 5 bases at V and 4 bases at J; junction bases unmatched: 5. This CDR3 is 14 amino acids long. Germline values: CDR1 SEHNR, CDR2 FQNEAQ (reference sequence). The CDR3, as DNA: TGTGCCAGCAGCCCACAGGGGTCATACAATGAGCAGTTCTTC. Translation: CASSPQGSYNEQFF.

This clone was seen a few times. The J gene is TRBJ2-1, the V gene TRBV30; the D call may be TRBD1 or TRBD2 (5 bases each). Trimming removed 0 bases at V and 5 bases at J, with 11 bases between. The germline V gene has CDR1 GTSNPN and CDR2 SVGIG (reference sequence). There are 14 residues in the CDR3. The CDR3 DNA reads as TGTGCCTGGAGTGTGGGGACCTTCAACAATGAGCAGTTCTTC. Its translation is CAWSVGTFNNEQFF.

This clone was counted a few times. The chain combines TRBV11-2 with TRBJ2-6; 7 positions match TRBD1. CDR1 is SGHAT, CDR2 FQNNGV, per germline. V shed 4 bases and J 4 bases; nucleotides not matched to a gene: 7. CDR3 length equals 16 residues. The CDR3 DNA follows: TGTGCCAGCAGCTCGCCACAGGGGTCCGGGGCCAACGTCCTGACTTTC. Protein sequence: CASSSPQGSGANVLTF.

The chain couples TRBV18 to TRBJ2-1; D ambiguous. From germline, CDR1 is KGHSH and CDR2 LQKENI. Between the trimmed V and J ends, which lost 0 bases and 10 bases, there was a span of 13 bases. There are 14 residues in the CDR3. The CDR3 is CASSPPGQQDEQFF. CDR3 DNA sequence: TGTGCCAGCTCACCACCGGGCCAACAAGACGAGCAGTTCTTC.

This clone has only a few counts. The rearrangement joins TRBV30 to TRBJ2-5; 9 nucleotides line up with TRBD2. V lost 4 bases and J lost 0; bases outside the gene matches: 18. The CDR3 runs to 19 residues. From germline, CDR1 is GTSNPN and CDR2 SVGIG (reference sequence). The CDR3 DNA sequence: TGTGCCTGGAAGTCCCTACTGACTAGCGGTGCCAAGTACCAAGAGACCCAGTACTTC. Translating it yields CAWKSLLTSGAKYQETQYF.

This clone was recorded only once. The CDR3, as DNA: TGTGCCAGCAGCTTAAGGCGGCACGAGCAGTACTTC. Protein product: CASSLRRHEQYF. The chain is built from TRBV11-2 and TRBJ2-7; D remains ambiguous. The V end lost 2 bases, the J end lost 5 bases, and 7 bases lay between the germline ends. The CDR3 contains 12 residues. From germline, CDR1 is SGHAT and CDR2 FQNNGV. Looking up the rest from reference TRBV11-2 and TRBJ2-7 gives the full variable domain: EAGVAQSPRYKIIEKRQSVAFWCNPISGHATLYWYQQILGQGPKLLIQFQNNGVVDDSQLPKDRFSAERLKGVDSTLKIQPAKLEDSAVYLCASSLRRHEQYFGPGTRLTVT.

The gene calls are TRBV2 and TRBJ2-4; 7 bases match TRBD1. The CDR3 runs 16 residues. Germline assignment: CDR1 SNHLY and CDR2 FYNNEI. Germline trimming cut 6 bases from V and 3 bases from J; bases unmatched to any gene: 11. The CDR3 is CASSQTGQVLKNIQYF. For the CDR3, the DNA is TGTGCCAGCAGCCAAACCGGACAGGTCCTCAAAAACATTCAGTACTTC. The full variable domain, its missing parts supplied by reference TRBV2 and TRBJ2-4, is EPEVTQTPSHQVTQMGQEVILRCVPISNHLYFYWYRQILGQKVEFLVSFYNNEISEKSEIFDDQFSVERPDGSNFTLKIRSTKLEDSAMYFCASSQTGQVLKNIQYFGAGTRLSVL.

The chain joins TRBV4-3 to TRBJ1-5, with D unclear. V gave up 0 bases and J gave up 2 bases, with 8 bases separating them. Per the germline V gene, CDR1 is LGHNA and CDR2 is YSLEER. The CDR3 totals 15 residues. CDR3 nucleotides: TGCGCCAGCAGCCAAGATAGCACTGGCAATCAGCCCCAGCATTTT. Its translation is CASSQDSTGNQPQHF.

The V call is TRBV29-1, the J call TRBJ2-1; 8 bases are a match to TRBD2. CDR3 size: 14 residues. CDR1 SQVTM and CDR2 ANQGSEA come from the germline V gene. V trimming: 1 base; J trimming: 6 bases; junction bases outside the gene matches: 5. The CDR3, as DNA: TGCAGCGTTGAAGGGACTAGCTTGTTCAATGAGCAGTTCTTC. Protein product: CSVEGTSLFNEQFF.

The V and J genes are TRBV7-8 and TRBJ1-1; 7 nucleotides match TRBD1. The CDR3 sequence is 16 residues long. J was trimmed by 0 bases and V by 1 base; bases with no gene match: 5. Germline CDR1 SGHVS, CDR2 FQNEAQ. The CDR3 reads CASSLEGGELNTEAFF. For the CDR3, the DNA is TGTGCCAGCAGCTTAGAAGGGGGCGAACTGAACACTGAAGCTTTCTTT.

This clone was observed a single time. The chain recombines TRBV6-6 with TRBJ2-1, with D perhaps TRBD2 (7 bases). Germline CDR1 reads MNHNY; CDR2 reads SVGAGI (reference sequence). Trimming removed 7 bases at V and 8 bases at J, with 24 bases between. The CDR3 covers 16 residues. In nucleotides, the CDR3 is TGTGCCAGCAACAACGATGAGAGGGGGGGTTTGGATGAGCAGTTCTTC. This translates into CASNNDERGGLDEQFF.

This chain joins TRBV19 and TRBJ2-6; unclear D gene. CDR3 length equals 12 residues. CDR1 is LNHDA and CDR2 is SQIVND in the germline V gene (reference sequence). The V gene lost 7 bases and the J gene lost 0 bases, with 1 base spanning the gap. CDR3 in amino acids: CASNSGANVLTF. The CDR3 DNA reads TGTGCCAGTAACTCTGGGGCCAACGTCCTGACTTTC.

The chain has TRBV6-5 and TRBJ1-1; perhaps TRBD1 as D (6 bases). Germline CDR1 and CDR2: MNHEY and SVGAGI. CDR3 length: 15 residues. The V end was cut by 5 bases, the J end by 0 bases, with 13 bases between. The CDR3 DNA reads TGTGCCAGCAGTCTCACCAGGGGTATGAACACTGAAGCTTTCTTT. As protein: CASSLTRGMNTEAFF.

This clone showed up just once. The chain has TRBV9 and TRBJ1-2, with a possible D match to TRBD1 (5 bases). Germline-derived CDR1 and CDR2 are SGDLS and YYNGEE. The CDR3 runs to 11 residues. The V and J ends lost 5 bases and 13 bases respectively, with 15 bases between them. CDR3 sequence reads: CASSAGKGFTF. The CDR3 coding sequence is TGTGCCAGCAGTGCCGGGAAGGGGTTCACCTTC.

This clone has just a few counts. The chain uses TRBV6-5 and TRBJ2-3; D ambiguous. Trimming stripped 2 bases from V and 4 bases from J, with 10 bases between. This CDR3 has 14 amino acids. The germline V gene has CDR1 MNHEY and CDR2 SVGAGI. CDR3 amino acids: CASSYPTRSDTQYF. CDR3 DNA sequence: TGTGCCAGCAGTTACCCGACAAGGTCAGATACGCAGTATTTT.

This chain links TRBV4-2 with TRBJ1-1, with no clear D. Trimming stripped 1 base from V and 8 bases from J, with 11 bases between. CDR1 LGHNA and CDR2 YNFKEQ come from the germline V gene. The CDR3 runs 13 residues. The DNA of the CDR3 is TGTGCCAGCAGCCAAGGTGGGAGATACGAAGCTTTCTTT. Amino acids: CASSQGGRYEAFF.

CDR3 coding DNA: TGTGCCAGCAGACGGACGAACACTGAAGCTTTCTTT. Amino acid sequence: CASRRTNTEAFF. The J gene is TRBJ1-1, the V gene TRBV7-9; D unresolved. This CDR3 is built from 12 residues. The V gene lost 6 bases and the J gene lost 1 base, with 6 bases spanning the gap. Germline V CDR1 and CDR2: SEHNR, FQNEAQ (reference sequence).

This clone was seen many times. This chain joins TRBV25-1 and TRBJ2-5; 7 bases line up with TRBD1. Looked up from germline, CDR1 is MGHDK and CDR2 is SYGVNS. Trimming removed 4 bases from V and 3 bases from J; junction bases left unmatched: 17. The CDR3 totals 18 residues. CDR3 in amino acids: CASSGPKTSDRVKETQYF. The CDR3 bases are TGTGCCAGCAGTGGACCGAAGACCTCCGACAGGGTAAAAGAGACCCAGTACTTC.